These 8 T cell receptor beta chains were all obtained from the same sample, sequenced in a study of beta chain features in type 1 diabetes. The sequenced template was cDNA made from the entire isolated RNA. The data were produced by immunoSEQ multiplex PCR, yet TCRdb's version contains in-frame clones alone and is incomplete. The sample lists 250,000 to 350,000 clones, roughly 15% seen once, with over 5.5% in the top ten. Source material: central memory CD4+ T cells from blood. These receptors were obtained from a young man in good health.

The rearrangement uses TRBV19 and TRBJ2-2, with no clear D. The CDR3 totals 12 residues. Looked up from germline, CDR1 is LNHDA and CDR2 is SQIVND (reference sequence). Trimming pared 3 bases from V and 7 bases from J, leaving 6 bases between. CDR3 DNA: TGTGCCAGTAGTATCGTGCACGGGGAGCTGTTTTTT. This encodes CASSIVHGELFF.

This clone was seen more than once but under ten times. The V and J genes are TRBV28 and TRBJ2-1; 8 bases are a match to TRBD1. The CDR3 has 15 amino acids. Losses at the gene ends were 10 bases for V and 0 bases for J; bases not matched to a gene: 8. CDR1 and CDR2 (germline): MDHEN, SYDVKM. The CDR3 nucleotides are TGTGCCACCTGCTCCGGGACAGGCTCCTACAATGAGCAGTTCTTC. Protein product: CATCSGTGSYNEQFF.

This clone showed up many times. The chain combines TRBV7-3 with TRBJ2-2, with 11 bases that match TRBD2. The CDR3 length is 15 residues. The V segment lost 4 bases and the J segment 10 bases; nucleotides outside the gene matches: 8. Germline loops: CDR1 SGHTA, CDR2 FQGTGA. CDR3 region: CASSSTSGTYVELFF. The CDR3 coding sequence is TGTGCCAGCAGCTCGACTAGCGGGACTTATGTGGAGCTGTTTTTT.

The rearrangement uses TRBV4-3 and TRBJ2-2, with D possibly TRBD1 on 5 matching bases. Germline-derived CDR1 and CDR2 are LGHNA and YSLEER. Between the trimmed V and J ends, which lost 2 bases and 5 bases, there was a span of 33 bases. The CDR3 spans 22 residues. The CDR3 loop reads CASSQTPFVPTRANIQTGELFF. The CDR3 DNA reads TGCGCCAGCAGCCAAACTCCGTTTGTCCCGACCAGGGCTAATATCCAAACCGGGGAGCTGTTTTTT.

The sample holds a few counts of this clone. V and J are TRBV2 and TRBJ2-7; 8 positions match TRBD2. J gave up 5 bases and V 5 bases, and 8 bases lay outside the gene matches. The CDR3 has 14 amino acids. Germline V gene sequence: CDR1 SNHLY, CDR2 FYNNEI. The CDR3 sequence is CASSIRGGQNEQYF. The DNA for the CDR3 is TGTGCCAGCAGTATTCGGGGGGGCCAGAACGAGCAGTACTTC.

The V and J genes are TRBV7-9 and TRBJ2-4; D could derive from TRBD1 or TRBD2 (5 bases each). Trimming pared 4 bases from V and 1 base from J, leaving 5 bases between. The CDR3 has 13 residues. CDR1 is SEHNR and CDR2 is FQNEAQ in the germline V gene (reference sequence). CDR3 residues: CASSWGAKNIQYF. For the CDR3, the DNA is TGTGCCAGCAGCTGGGGGGCCAAAAACATTCAGTACTTC. Combining the CDR3 with reference TRBV7-9 and TRBJ2-4 gives the whole variable domain DTGVSQNPRHKITKRGQNVTFRCDPISEHNRLYWYRQTLGQGPEFLTYFQNEAQLEKSRLLSDRFSAERPKGSFSTLEIQRTEQGDSAMYLCASSWGAKNIQYFGAGTRLSVL.

This clone was recorded a few times. This sequence joins TRBV10-3 and TRBJ2-7; D is unclear. The V end lost 7 bases, the J end lost 0 bases, and 13 bases lay between the germline ends. CDR3 length: 14 amino acids. CDR1 ENHRY and CDR2 SYGVKD come from the germline V gene. The CDR3 DNA reads as TGTGCCATCAAGCTAGACTCTCACTCCTACGAGCAGTACTTC. Encoded protein: CAIKLDSHSYEQYF.

The chain couples TRBV5-6 to TRBJ2-3, with D possibly matching TRBD2 (7 bases). This CDR3 has 17 residues. Deletions cut 0 bases from V and 1 base from J, with 15 bases between. Germline V gene data show CDR1 as SGHDT and CDR2 as YYEEEE. The CDR3 sequence is CASSLGIGGGRTDTQYF. CDR3 in DNA: TGTGCCAGCAGCTTGGGCATAGGGGGAGGGCGCACAGATACGCAGTATTTT.